The 17 T cell receptor beta chains given below trace back to one sample, sequenced in a study of radiotherapy plus CTLA-4 blockade in lung cancer. Using immunoSEQ multiplex PCR, the repertoire was profiled, and TCRdb retains in-frame clones only, with some absent. The sample consists of 39,000 or so clones, about 70% of them appearing once. The specimen comprised peripheral blood, sampled from a patient treated with radiotherapy plus ipilimumab. The receptors were sampled from a human donor with non-small cell lung cancer who had stable disease on radiotherapy plus ipilimumab.

The chain couples TRBV6-1 to TRBJ1-6; D gene unclear. The V gene's germline CDR1 is MNHNS and CDR2 SASEGT. Trimming left V 7 bases short and J 0 bases short, with 7 bases between. The length of the CDR3 is 14 residues. In nucleotides, the CDR3 is TGTGCCAGCAAGGTACACTCCTATAATTCACCCCTCCACTTT. This gives the protein CASKVHSYNSPLHF.

This clone was seen a handful of times. The CDR3 DNA is TGTGCCAGCAGCAAGAGGCGTAGGGGACAGGGGTATGGTGAGCAGTACGTC. This encodes CASSKRRRGQGYGEQYV. The rearrangement uses TRBV21-1 and TRBJ2-7; the DNA was not compared with TRBD1, the D call given in the table. TRBV21-1 is listed as a pseudogene. This CDR3 region has 17 residues.

The chain recombines TRBV19 with TRBJ2-3; 7 nucleotides match TRBD1. The CDR3 spans 14 residues. V lost 9 bases to trimming and J lost 2 bases; unmatched junction nucleotides: 8. Germline values: CDR1 LNHDA, CDR2 SQIVND (reference sequence). The CDR3: CASSFGTATDTQYF. The CDR3 bases are TGTGCCAGCTCTTTCGGGACAGCCACAGATACGCAGTATTTT.

This clone was picked up one time. CDR3 DNA: TGTGCCAGCAGCCCCGGGAACCCGAGCACCGGGGAGCTGTTTTTT. Amino acids: CASSPGNPSTGELFF. This chain links TRBV7-9 with TRBJ2-2, with D perhaps TRBD2 (5 bases). The length of the CDR3 is 15 residues. Trimming cost V 5 bases and J 4 bases, with 14 bases left between them. Germline V gene data show CDR1 as SEHNR and CDR2 as FQNEAQ (reference sequence). Full variable domain (outside the CDR3, taken from reference TRBV7-9 and TRBJ2-2): DTGVSQNPRHKITKRGQNVTFRCDPISEHNRLYWYRQTLGQGPEFLTYFQNEAQLEKSRLLSDRFSAERPKGSFSTLEIQRTEQGDSAMYLCASSPGNPSTGELFFGEGSRLTVL.

The chain recombines TRBV27 with TRBJ1-2; TRBD1 aligns across 7 bases. The V gene's germline CDR1 is MNHEY and CDR2 SMNVEV (reference sequence). With 3 bases clipped from V and 2 bases from J, the junction kept 12 bases outside the gene matches. The CDR3 has 17 residues. This chain's CDR3 is CASSLTKGARKNYGYTF. CDR3 nucleotides: TGTGCCAGCAGTTTGACGAAGGGGGCTAGAAAGAACTATGGCTACACCTTC.

Here the CDR3 reads CASSPGGSYEQYF. The CDR3 DNA reads TGTGCCAGCAGCCCCGGAGGATCCTACGAGCAGTACTTC. J is TRBJ2-7 and V is TRBV7-2, with D possibly TRBD2 on 5 matching bases. Trimming removed 5 bases from V and 1 base from J, with 9 bases in between. The CDR3 has 13 amino acids. Germline values: CDR1 SGHTA, CDR2 FQGNSA.

The chain uses TRBV11-2 and TRBJ1-2; 7 bases agree with TRBD1. V lost 5 bases, J lost 0 bases, and 6 bases stayed unmatched. Germline loops: CDR1 SGHAT, CDR2 FQNNGV. The CDR3 has 15 amino acids. The CDR3 spells CASSPGTAANYGYTF. The CDR3 nucleotides are TGTGCCAGCAGCCCCGGGACAGCGGCTAACTATGGCTACACCTTC.

The rearrangement joins TRBV9 to TRBJ2-1; 11 bases map to TRBD1. CDR3 length equals 17 residues. The V gene end was trimmed by 0 bases and the J gene end by 8 bases; junction bases not matched to a gene: 10. Per germline, CDR1 SGDLS and CDR2 YYNGEE. The CDR3: CASSVAGTGGLLDEQFF. In DNA form, the CDR3 reads TGTGCCAGCAGCGTAGCTGGGACAGGGGGACTTCTCGATGAGCAGTTCTTC. Complete variable domain (other parts from reference TRBV9 and TRBJ2-1): DSGVTQTPKHLITATGQRVTLRCSPRSGDLSVYWYQQSLDQGLQFLIQYYNGEERAKGNILERFSAQQFPDLHSELNLSSLELGDSALYFCASSVAGTGGLLDEQFFGPGTRLTVL.

A few counts support this clone. The CDR3 DNA reads TGTGCCAGCAGTTTATCGAGCGGGGGGGCTTACTACGAGCAGTACGTC. This sequence encodes CASSLSSGGAYYEQYV. V is TRBV28 and J is TRBJ2-7; 10 nucleotides align to TRBD2. There are 16 residues in the CDR3. V shed 1 base and J 3 bases; nucleotides not matched to a gene: 6. Germline V CDR1 and CDR2: MDHEN, SYDVKM.

The chain has TRBV9 and TRBJ1-3; tentative D call: TRBD1 (5 bases). The CDR3 consists of 13 residues. CDR1 and CDR2 (germline): SGDLS, YYNGEE. The V and J ends lost 3 bases and 8 bases respectively, with 12 bases between them. CDR3 coding DNA: TGTGCCAGCAGCGCGGGGGGAGATGACACCATATATTTT. It specifies CASSAGGDDTIYF.

The chain joins TRBV5-1 to TRBJ2-3, with 16 bases aligning to TRBD2. Germline trimming cut 0 bases from V and 7 bases from J; bases unmatched to any gene: 2. This CDR3 comprises 16 residues. Germline assignment: CDR1 SGHRS and CDR2 YFSETQ. The CDR3 is CASSLEGLAGGHTQYF. As DNA, the CDR3 is TGCGCCAGCAGCTTGGAGGGACTAGCGGGGGGGCATACGCAGTATTTT.

This chain connects TRBV10-1 to TRBJ2-3; D is ambiguous. V was trimmed by 3 bases and J by 1 base, leaving 8 bases between them. This CDR3 spans 14 amino acids. From germline, CDR1 is WNHNN and CDR2 SYGVQD (reference sequence). The CDR3 nucleotides read TGCGCCAGCAGTGATATGGATCGCACAGATACGCAGTATTTT. This gives the protein CASSDMDRTDTQYF.

The chain employs TRBV9 and TRBJ2-3; 8 bases line up with TRBD1. J gave up 5 bases and V 0 bases, and 5 bases lay outside the gene matches. This CDR3 has 15 residues. CDR1 and CDR2 (germline): SGDLS, YYNGEE. The CDR3 sequence: CASSVVQGGLDTQYF. For the CDR3, the DNA is TGTGCCAGCAGCGTAGTACAGGGGGGACTAGATACGCAGTATTTT.

This chain joins TRBV18 and TRBJ1-2; no clear D. Trimming stripped 6 bases from V and 3 bases from J, with 20 bases between. Germline assignment: CDR1 KGHSH and CDR2 LQKENI. The CDR3 is made up of 16 amino acids. This CDR3 reads CASSPSRASLHYGYTF. CDR3 DNA: TGTGCCAGCTCTCCGAGCCGGGCGTCCCTTCACTATGGCTACACCTTC.

V is TRBV2 and J is TRBJ1-1; D remains ambiguous. This CDR3 is 15 amino acids long. The germline V gene has CDR1 SNHLY and CDR2 FYNNEI. V gave up 1 base and J gave up 1 base, with 10 bases separating them. The CDR3 reads CASSEDGRRNTEAFF. DNA for the CDR3: TGTGCCAGCAGTGAAGACGGACGGAGGAACACTGAAGCTTTCTTT. Full variable domain (remainder filled in from reference TRBV2 and TRBJ1-1): EPEVTQTPSHQVTQMGQEVILRCVPISNHLYFYWYRQILGQKVEFLVSFYNNEISEKSEIFDDQFSVERPDGSNFTLKIRSTKLEDSAMYFCASSEDGRRNTEAFFGQGTRLTVV.

CDR3 nucleotide sequence: TGTGCCAGCAGCGTAGGGCTAGCTCGATCAGAGACCCAGTACTTC. Its protein is CASSVGLARSETQYF. The V call is TRBV9, the J call TRBJ2-5; possibly TRBD2 for D (5 bases). The V gene lost 0 bases and the J gene lost 4 bases, with 13 bases spanning the gap. Germline loops: CDR1 SGDLS, CDR2 YYNGEE. The CDR3 loop spans 15 amino acids.

The V gene is TRBV16, the J gene TRBJ1-3; D is uncertain. Per germline, CDR1 KGHSY and CDR2 FQNENV. V lost 8 bases and J lost 0, with 11 bases in between. CDR3 size: 14 residues. The CDR3 nucleotides read TGTGCCAGCGGTAGGGTCCTCTCTGGAAACACCATATATTTT. Translation: CASGRVLSGNTIYF. The whole variable domain, remainder taken from reference TRBV16 and TRBJ1-3, is GEEVAQTPKHLVRGEGQKAKLYCAPIKGHSYVFWYQQVLKNEFKFLISFQNENVFDETGMPKERFSAKCLPNSPCSLEIQATKLEDSAVYFCASGRVLSGNTIYFGEGSWLTVV.